These T cell receptor beta chains were read from a single sample in a study of esophageal squamous cell carcinoma under preoperative chemotherapy. TCRdb called the PCR reads again in MiXCR, with one record for every CDR3 protein. This sample has 30,000 or so distinct CDR3 sequences, with 52% found just once. The sample was acquired from a patient given preoperative chemotherapy. These receptors were collected from a human donor with esophageal squamous cell carcinoma. The donor label of this sample is uncertain. CDR3s include the opening cysteine and the closing phenylalanine or tryptophan. D genes are given only for firm matches. Some rows have no size entry. The others give once, few or many, or a class for an expanded clone.

>-|TRBJ2-5|-|TRBV7-8|15
CARGLGGGGQDTQYF
TGTGCCAGGGGCTTAGGCGGCGGCGGCCAAGATACCCAGTACTTC
>TRBD1|TRBJ2-1|-|TRBV27|15
CASSPSGTVYNEQFF
TGTGCCAGCAGTCCATCCGGGACAGTCTACAATGAGCAGTTCTTC
>-|TRBJ1-4|few|TRBV7-8|16
CASSLLRSGYNEKLFF
TGTGCCAGCAGCCTACTACGCTCAGGCTATAATGAAAAACTGTTTTTT
>TRBD2|TRBJ2-5|-|TRBV7-2|16
CASGSGRGAPGDTQYF
TGTGCCAGCGGCTCTGGGCGGGGGGCCCCTGGGGACACCCAGTATTTC
>TRBD2|TRBJ2-7|-|TRBV10-3|18
CAISRSKTSGGGTYEQYF
TGTGCCATCAGCCGGAGTAAGACTAGCGGGGGAGGTACCTACGAGCAGTACTTC
>-|TRBJ2-3|-|TRBV7-3|15
CASSSSIASTDTQYF
TGTGCCAGCAGCTCGAGTATAGCTAGCACAGATACGCAGTATTTT
>TRBD1|TRBJ2-5|few|TRBV12-3/TRBV12-4|15
CASSDDRGVDETQYF
TGTGCCAGCAGTGATGACAGGGGGGTGGATGAGACCCAGTACTTC
>-|TRBJ2-1|-|TRBV6-1|13
CASSSPLGNEQFF
TGTGCCAGCAGCTCCCCCTTGGGCAATGAGCAGTTCTTC
>TRBD2|TRBJ2-3|-|TRBV7-3|17
CARSLVLGRGDGNTQYF
TGTGCCAGGAGCCTCGTACTGGGGCGGGGGGACGGAAACACGCAGTATTTC
>-|TRBJ2-3|once|TRBV7-2|17
CASSLGAGTLRSGEQYF
TGTGCCAGCAGCTTGGGGGCCGGGACCCTGAGATCCGGGGAGCAGTATTTT
>TRBD1|TRBJ2-7|once|TRBV6-5|15
CASSYLGQGVDEQYF
TGTGCCAGCAGTTACTTGGGACAGGGGGTTGACGAGCAGTACTTC
>-|TRBJ2-7|few|TRBV12-3/TRBV12-4|16
CASSGRDGVLSYEQYF
TGTGCCAGCAGTGGGAGAGACGGGGTCCTCTCCTACGAGCAGTACTTC
>TRBD2|TRBJ2-4|-|TRBV7-2|18
CASSLGLAGGRDKDTQYF
TGTGCCAGCAGCTTAGGGCTAGCGGGGGGGCGGGACAAAGACACCCAGTACTTC
>-|TRBJ2-5|many|TRBV11-2|14
CASSSGQGSETQYF
TGTGCCAGCAGCTCGGGGCAGGGGTCCGAGACCCAGTACTTC
>TRBD2|TRBJ2-1|many|TRBV12-5|17
CASGLDTSGTYYNEQFF
TGTGCTAGTGGTTTGGACACTAGCGGGACCTACTACAATGAGCAGTTCTTC
>TRBD1|TRBJ1-1|many|TRBV5-1|15
CASSLAGTGGTEAFF
TGCGCCAGCAGCTTGGCCGGGACAGGGGGGACTGAAGCTTTCTTT
>TRBD2|TRBJ2-3|-|TRBV6-1|16
CASRRNGGDGAETQYF
TGTGCCAGCAGGCGCAACGGGGGGGACGGCGCAGAGACGCAGTATTTC
>-|TRBJ2-3|-|TRBV6-1|16
CASSRNGRGAENTQYF
TGTGCCAGCAGTCGCAACGGGCGGGGAGCGGAAAACACGCAGTACTTT
>TRBD2|TRBJ2-3|medium-sized|TRBV7-2|19
CASSLRGGASGGHTDTQYF
TGTGCCAGCAGCTTACGCGGTGGGGCTAGCGGGGGCCACACAGATACGCAGTATTTT
>TRBD2|TRBJ2-3|many|TRBV7-3|13
CASSLAGPDTQYF
TGTGCCAGCAGCCTAGCGGGGCCAGATACGCAGTATTTT
>-|TRBJ2-2|many|TRBV7-3|15
CASSLGGTVTGELFF
TGTGCCAGCAGCTTAGGAGGAACAGTAACCGGGGAGCTGTTTTTT
>TRBD1|TRBJ2-1|-|TRBV4-3|13
CASSPRTGNEQFF
TGCGCCAGCAGCCCTAGGACAGGGAATGAGCAGTTCTTC
>TRBD2|TRBJ2-4|-|TRBV7-3|17
CASSRKLGRGDRDTQYF
TGTGCCAGCAGCCGCAAACTGGGGCGGGGGGATAGAGATACTCAGTACTTC
>TRBD2|TRBJ2-3|-|TRBV7-3|17
CASSRKLGRGAGDTQYF
TGTGCCAGCAGCCGCAAACTGGGGCGGGGGGCCGGAGATACGCAGTATTTT
>-|TRBJ2-1|-|TRBV24-1|17
CATSDPPRGDSYNEQFF
TGTGCCACCAGTGACCCTCCCAGGGGGGACTCCTACAATGAGCAGTTCTTC
>-|TRBJ2-5|few|TRBV11-3|14
CASSLARGQETQYF
TGTGCCAGCAGCTTAGCACGGGGTCAAGAGACCCAGTACTTC
>-|TRBJ2-3|few|TRBV7-2|14
CAGSGRRSTETQYF
TGTGCGGGCAGCGGGCGGCGTAGCACAGAGACCCAGTATTTC
>-|TRBJ2-5|few|TRBV10-2|12
CASSRVGETQYF
TGCGCCAGCAGCAGGGTAGGAGAGACCCAGTACTTC
>TRBD2|TRBJ2-5|-|TRBV6-2/TRBV6-3|15
CASSKLAGGPDEQYF
TGTGCCAGCAGCAAACTAGCGGGGGGGCCGGATGAGCAGTACTTC
>-|TRBJ2-1|many|TRBV7-2|15
CASTPSLLGLIEQFF
TGTGCCAGCACCCCCTCCCTACTAGGTCTGATTGAGCAGTTCTTC
>-|TRBJ2-5|-|TRBV7-9|15
CASSPTYDAYNEQYF
TGTGCCAGCAGCCCTACCTATGATGCCTACAATGAGCAGTACTTC
>-|TRBJ2-3|-|TRBV12-3/TRBV12-4|15
CASGSGVRAKNTQYF
TGTGCCAGCGGCTCGGGGGTTAGAGCCAAAAATACGCAGTATTTT
>TRBD2|TRBJ2-3|many|TRBV27|17
CASSEGQLAGPTDTQYF
TGTGCCAGCAGTGAGGGGCAACTAGCGGGACCCACAGATACGCAGTATTTT
>TRBD1|TRBJ2-3|-|TRBV6-1|17
CASSAGTGPQNTGAQYF
TGTGCCAGCAGTGCAGGGACAGGTCCCCAAAACACCGGTGCGCAGTATTTT
>-|TRBJ2-1|-|TRBV4-3|16
CASSQDQRAIYNEQFF
TGCGCCAGCAGCCAAGATCAGCGGGCCATATACAATGAGCAGTTCTTC
>-|TRBJ1-5|few|TRBV6-1|15
CASSEAGGYYQPQHF
TGTGCCAGCAGTGAAGCGGGGGGGTATTATCAGCCCCAGCATTTT
>-|TRBJ2-7|many|TRBV6-5|14
CASRLYSSSNAQYF
TGTGCCAGCAGATTATACAGCTCGAGCAATGCGCAGTACTTC
>-|TRBJ2-7|-|TRBV12-5|14
CASGSDGLRYEQYF
TGTGCTAGTGGTTCGGACGGGCTCCGCTACGAGCAGTACTTC
>-|TRBJ2-1|-|TRBV12-3/TRBV12-4|12
CASSTWGDEQFF
TGTGCCAGCAGCACTTGGGGTGATGAGCAGTTCTTC
>TRBD1|TRBJ1-1|-|TRBV6-1|14
CASSQASGGGKAFF
TGTGCCAGTTCCCAAGCGTCAGGGGGAGGAAAAGCTTTCTTT
>-|TRBJ1-1|many|TRBV11-2|15
CASSLGEQGNTEAFF
TGTGCCAGCAGCTTAGGGGAACAGGGGAACACTGAAGCTTTCTTT
>-|TRBJ2-5|many|TRBV5-4|13
CASSLAAGETQYF
TGTGCCAGCAGCTTGGCCGCGGGGGAGACCCAGTACTTC
>TRBD2|TRBJ2-5|-|TRBV7-6|18
CASSLGRAGGPRQDTQYF
TGTGCCAGCAGCTTAGGGCGGGCGGGGGGCCCACGCCAAGATACCCAGTATTTC
>TRBD2|TRBJ2-5|many|TRBV7-8|16
CASSSLAGGPLETQYF
TGTGCCAGCAGCTCGCTAGCGGGAGGGCCTTTAGAGACCCAGTACTTC
>-|TRBJ2-7|many|TRBV6-1|13
CASSGGLAHEQYF
TGTGCCAGCAGCGGAGGGTTGGCCCACGAGCAGTACTTC
>-|TRBJ2-2|medium-sized|TRBV7-3|17
CASSTQSTGTLPRELFF
TGTGCCAGCAGCACCCAATCCACAGGGACCCTCCCCCGGGAGCTGTTTTTT
>TRBD2|TRBJ2-3|-|TRBV7-2|17
CASSFLAGGRGGDTQYF
TGTGCCAGCAGCTTTTTAGCGGGGGGGCGAGGTGGAGACACTCAGTATTTC
>-|TRBJ2-7|-|TRBV6-1|12
CASRTLGDEQYF
TGTGCCAGCAGGACGTTGGGAGACGAGCAGTACTTC
>-|TRBJ2-3|-|TRBV20-1|15
CSTLGRRWSTDTQYF
TGCAGTACCCTCGGTAGGAGGTGGAGCACAGATACGCAGTATTTT
>TRBD1|TRBJ2-7|-|TRBV7-9|12
CASSLGTGEQYF
TGTGCCAGCAGCTTGGGGACAGGCGAGCAGTACTTC
>-|TRBJ2-4|-|TRBV7-3|17
CARSRGTGLGAKDIQYF
TGTGCCAGGAGCCGAGGGACGGGCCTGGGGGCCAAAGATATTCAGTACTTC
>-|TRBJ2-3|once|TRBV7-7|17
CASSWGSQAGCTETQYF
TGTGCTAGCAGCTGGGGCTCCCAGGCAGGGTGCACAGAGACGCAGTATTTT
>TRBD1|TRBJ2-1|many|TRBV7-2|16
CASSLEGQGALNEQFF
TGTGCCAGCAGCTTAGAGGGACAGGGGGCGCTTAATGAGCAGTTCTTC
>TRBD2|TRBJ2-7|once|TRBV7-3|15
CASSPGTSSYNEQYF
TGTGCCAGCAGCCCAGGGACTAGTTCCTACAATGAGCAGTACTTC
>-|TRBJ2-7|many|TRBV14|14
CASSQDLASDEQYF
TGTGCCAGCAGCCAAGATCTCGCGTCGGACGAGCAGTACTTC
>-|TRBJ2-1|few|TRBV7-3|15
CASSPSIGGTTEQFF
TGTGCCAGCAGCCCCTCTATTGGAGGAACGACTGAGCAGTTCTTC
>-|TRBJ2-5|many|TRBV5-6|14
CASSFNGGSETQYF
TGTGCCAGCAGCTTCAACGGGGGATCAGAGACCCAGTACTTC
>-|TRBJ2-3|-|TRBV6-4|15
CGRSPGGGAGDTQYF
TGTGGCCGCAGTCCTGGGGGGGGGGCCGGAGATACGCAGTATTTT
>-|TRBJ2-4|once|TRBV7-8|15
CARSSRPGAKDTQYF
TGTGCCCGCAGCTCGAGGCCAGGGGCGAAAGATACGCAGTACTTC
>TRBD1|TRBJ2-7|few|TRBV12-3/TRBV12-4|15
CASSLKQGGSYEQYF
TGTGCCAGCAGTTTAAAACAGGGGGGCTCCTACGAGCAGTACTTC